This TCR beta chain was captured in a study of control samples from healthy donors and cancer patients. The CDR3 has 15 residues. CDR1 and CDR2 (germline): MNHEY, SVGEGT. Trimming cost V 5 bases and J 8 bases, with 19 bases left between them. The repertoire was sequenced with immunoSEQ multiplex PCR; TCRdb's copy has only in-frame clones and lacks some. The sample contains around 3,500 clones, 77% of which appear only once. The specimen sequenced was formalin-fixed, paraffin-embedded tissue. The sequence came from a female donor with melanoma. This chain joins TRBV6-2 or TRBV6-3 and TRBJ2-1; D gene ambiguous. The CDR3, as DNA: TGTGCCAGCAGTAACACCCCCATTAGCAAACATGAGCAGTTCTTC. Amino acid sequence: CASSNTPISKHEQFF.